This TCR beta chain emerged from a study of shared clonotypes between healthy human individuals. The overall study: Three CD4 naive, three CD4 memory, two CD8 naive and one CD8 memory plate were used per donor.

The data were produced by immunoSEQ multiplex PCR, yet TCRdb's version contains in-frame clones alone and is incomplete. The sample consists of a few million clones, 90% to 95% of them appearing once. V dropped 2 bases and J dropped 9 bases, with 14 bases sitting between them. The CDR3 has 15 residues. Germline CDR1 LGHNA, CDR2 YNFKEQ. CD45RA+ naive and CD45RA-negative memory subsets were separated from CD4+ cells. Material for sequencing was naive CD4+ T cells from PBMCs. Documented subset: CD45RA+ positively selected. The chain joins TRBV4-2 to TRBJ1-6; weak D call: TRBD1 (6 bases). This clonotype was obtained from a man in his late teens or twenties in good health. Some clones in this sample may be carry-over from other donors' samples. CDR3 residues: CASSQTRGGTSPLHF. The CDR3 DNA reads as TGTGCCAGCAGCCAAACCAGGGGAGGGACTTCACCCCTCCACTTT.